The T cell receptor (beta chain) described here comes from a study of human T cells and chemical hapten exposure. In the library, unique molecular identifiers were attached to individual cDNA molecules. TCRdb called the reads again in MiXCR, with one record for every CDR3 protein. In the table there are around 120,000 distinct CDR3 sequences, around 8.5% of which are singletons. The CDR3 consists of 13 residues. Germline CDR1 is MNHEY and CDR2 is SVGAGI. V was trimmed by 7 bases and J by 4 bases, leaving 12 bases between them. The starting material, unfractionated whole blood, was used for total RNA extraction.

The specimen was whole blood. The TCR originated in a human donor in good health. Some clones in this sample may be carry-over from other donors' samples. The chain recombines TRBV6-5 with TRBJ2-3; the D gene is possibly TRBD2 (5 bases). The CDR3 bases are TGTGCCAGCATGGGCCCCGGGGCAGATACGCAGTATTTT. This encodes CASMGPGADTQYF.